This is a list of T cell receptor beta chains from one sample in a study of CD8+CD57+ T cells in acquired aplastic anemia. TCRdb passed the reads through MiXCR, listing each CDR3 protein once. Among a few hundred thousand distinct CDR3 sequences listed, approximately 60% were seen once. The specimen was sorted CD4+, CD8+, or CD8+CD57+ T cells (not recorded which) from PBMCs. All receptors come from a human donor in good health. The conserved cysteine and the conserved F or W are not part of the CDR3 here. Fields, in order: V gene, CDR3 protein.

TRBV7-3	ASSLLASLAYEQY
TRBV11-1	ASQAGSAGNYNEQF
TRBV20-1	SARVKNSYNSPLH
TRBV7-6	ASSLVPQGGEDTQY
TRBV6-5	AVSEAGGADTQY
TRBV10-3	AISDTAPYEQY
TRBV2	ASTGLGSTDTQY
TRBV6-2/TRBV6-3	ASTLLRGTDTQY
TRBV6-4	ARGGHQPQH
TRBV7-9	ASSSLAGGEVNEQF
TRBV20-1	SAPGQGETQY
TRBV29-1	SVGQSNTEAF
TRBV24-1	ATSDSRTERNGYT
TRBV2	ASGGDGPNQPQH
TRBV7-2	ASSPGNYYNEQF
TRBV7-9	ASSLETSSEQY
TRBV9	ASSVGGENTGELF
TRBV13	ASSSRRTGFYEQY
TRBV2	ASSYSTALGEQY
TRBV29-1	SVEWSSGSSYEQY
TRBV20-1	SARGDRDDEKLF
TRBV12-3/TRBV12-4	ASPRGGEQF
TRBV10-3	AISVGQGALTQY
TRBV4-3	ASSQDRPDISSYNEQF
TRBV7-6	ASSSGAGGSETQY
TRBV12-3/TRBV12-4	ASSYGTREAF
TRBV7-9	ASSAPGGVDGYT
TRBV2	ASSEDRATGNTIY
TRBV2	ASSGPRTFSYEQY
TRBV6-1	ASPRRDIGYNEQF